This TCR beta chain comes out of a study of T cells in Graves' hyperthyroidism and ophthalmopathy. Diagnoses rested on clinical symptoms, serum thyroxine and TRAb, thyroid ultrasound and orbital computed tomography. Fresh peripheral blood, roughly 9.3 ml, was the source of the PBMCs. With 5 bases clipped from V and 5 bases from J, the junction kept 5 bases outside the gene matches. Germline CDR1 SGHAT, CDR2 FQNNGV. The CDR3 runs 15 residues. RNA transcripts served as the template for amplifying TCR beta CDR3 regions. HTBI primers were employed in a first-round RT-PCR of the TCR CDR3. Each CDR3 protein gets one entry after TCRdb re-called the multiplex PCR reads with MiXCR. This sample has fewer than 700,000 distinct CDR3 sequences, with around 15% found just once.

Sequenced material: blood. V usage is TRBV11-2 and J usage is TRBJ2-7; 14 nucleotides line up with TRBD2. This clonotype was obtained from a woman between 25 and 40 years old with Graves' hyperthyroidism. The CDR3 sequence: CASSVTSGREHEQYF. CDR3 DNA sequence: TGTGCCAGCAGCGTGACTAGCGGGAGGGAACACGAGCAGTACTTC.